Listed below are T cell receptor beta chains from one sample, sequenced in a study of Ad26.COV2.S vaccination and SARS-CoV-2 variants. The assay was immunoSEQ multiplex PCR, and TCRdb's table has in-frame clones only and misses some. The sample consists of roughly 320,000 clones, more than 70% of them appearing once. Specimen: peripheral blood, collected in a trial of Ad26.COV2.S vaccine versus placebo. The receptors originated from a person aged 18-60 years who received the Ad26.COV2.S COVID-19 vaccine or a placebo. The CDR3 runs from the conserved cysteine through the conserved F or W. The order of the fields is clone size, D gene, J gene, V gene, CDR3 protein, CDR3 DNA. D genes are given only for firm matches. Rows give clone size only sometimes, using once, few, many, or a class for an expanded clone.

>-|-|TRBJ1-2|TRBV7-9
CASSFGANYGYTF
TGTGCCAGCAGCTTCGGGGCAAACTATGGCTACACCTTC
>once|-|TRBJ1-1|TRBV11-2
CASSRPDNRKNEAFF
TGTGCCAGCAGCAGACCCGACAATAGAAAAAACGAAGCTTTCTTT
>once|TRBD1|TRBJ1-5|TRBV18
CASSPPGTGNQPQHF
TGTGCCAGCTCACCACCCGGGACAGGGAATCAGCCCCAGCATTTT
>-|-|TRBJ1-3|TRBV19
CASSTRGSGNTIYF
TGTGCCAGTAGTACCAGGGGTTCTGGAAACACCATATATTTT
>-|-|TRBJ1-2|TRBV6-2/TRBV6-3
CASSSSYGYTF
TGTGCCAGCAGTTCCTCCTATGGCTACACCTTC
>-|-|TRBJ2-3|TRBV9
CASSVEGDTDTQYF
TGTGCCAGCAGCGTCGAAGGGGACACAGATACGCAGTATTTT
>-|TRBD1|TRBJ2-7|TRBV2
CASNTDRGEQYF
TGTGCCAGCAACACGGACAGGGGTGAGCAGTACTTC
>-|-|TRBJ2-1|TRBV5-1
CASSIEAVLGDNEQFF
TGCGCCAGCAGCATCGAGGCAGTCCTCGGGGACAATGAGCAGTTCTTC
>-|-|TRBJ2-5|TRBV7-9
CASSPTGYGIETQYF
TGTGCCAGCAGCCCAACGGGGTATGGAATTGAGACCCAGTACTTC
>once|TRBD1|TRBJ2-7|TRBV18
CASSPDRNPYEQYF
TGTGCCAGCTCACCGGACAGGAATCCATACGAGCAGTACTTC
>-|-|TRBJ1-2|TRBV4-3
CASSRGQGGEGYTF
TGCGCCAGCAGCCGAGGACAAGGGGGAGAAGGCTACACCTTC
>-|TRBD1|TRBJ1-2|TRBV5-4
CASSSTGQDYGYTF
TGTGCCAGCAGCTCGACAGGGCAAGATTATGGCTACACCTTC
>-|-|TRBJ1-4|TRBV7-2
CASSLQGEEKLFF
TGTGCCAGCAGCCTCCAAGGGGAGGAAAAACTGTTTTTT
>-|-|TRBJ2-5|TRBV10-3
CAISESKFGEGAETQYF
TGTGCCATCAGTGAGTCGAAGTTCGGGGAGGGGGCGGAGACCCAGTACTTC
>-|TRBD2|TRBJ2-7|TRBV10-3
CAISDLAGASGGYEQYF
TGTGCCATCAGTGACCTAGCGGGGGCCTCCGGAGGCTACGAGCAGTACTTC
>-|-|TRBJ1-1|TRBV6-5
CASSKTGQGVAEAFF
TGTGCCAGCAGCAAGACGGGACAAGGTGTCGCTGAAGCTTTCTTT
>-|-|TRBJ1-3|TRBV21-1
CASSYLRDRNTIYF
TGTGCCAGCAGCTACCTCAGGGATCGGAACACCATATATTTT
>-|TRBD2|TRBJ2-7|TRBV7-2
CASSWTGTSGRYDLKQYF
TGTGCCAGCAGCTGGACCGGGACTAGCGGTCGTTATGACTTAAAGCAGTACTTC
>few|TRBD1|TRBJ1-6|TRBV6-1
CASSETLNGQGGLSPLHF
TGTGCCAGCAGTGAAACCCTAAATGGGCAGGGGGGCCTTTCACCCCTCCACTTT
>-|-|TRBJ1-1|TRBV18
CASSPRAGDYTEAFF
TGTGCCAGCTCACCGCGGGCAGGGGATTACACTGAAGCTTTCTTT
>-|TRBD1|TRBJ1-6|TRBV27
CASRRGQGRSPLHF
TGTGCCAGCAGACGTGGACAGGGTCGATCACCCCTCCACTTT
>-|-|TRBJ1-6|TRBV7-8
CASSLARQTDNSPLHF
TGTGCCAGCAGCTTAGCGAGGCAGACCGATAATTCACCCCTCCACTTT
>-|-|TRBJ2-7|TRBV29-1
CSVGGGDEQYF
TGCAGCGTTGGAGGTGGGGACGAGCAGTACTTC
>-|-|TRBJ1-1|TRBV7-9
CASSLVIGTDLTEAFF
TGTGCCAGCAGCTTAGTTATCGGGACCGACCTCACTGAAGCTTTCTTT
>-|-|TRBJ2-5|TRBV18
CASSTQETQYF
TGTGCCAGCTCGACACAAGAGACCCAGTACTTC
>-|-|TRBJ2-7|TRBV5-4
CASSLFRGRSYEQYF
TGTGCCAGCAGCTTGTTCCGAGGGAGATCCTACGAGCAGTACTTC
>-|-|TRBJ1-1|TRBV9
CASSVGERGWTEAFF
TGTGCCAGCAGCGTAGGGGAAAGAGGCTGGACTGAAGCTTTCTTT
>-|-|TRBJ2-7|TRBV27
CASSLLASAYEQYF
TGTGCCAGCAGTTTATTAGCTTCGGCCTACGAGCAGTACTTC
>-|TRBD1|TRBJ2-7|TRBV5-6
CASSLAGTGVKGEQYF
TGTGCCAGCAGCTTAGCCGGGACAGGGGTAAAAGGCGAGCAGTACTTC
>-|TRBD1|TRBJ2-1|TRBV29-1
CSVTEGTGTYNEQFF
TGCAGCGTTACCGAGGGGACAGGGACCTACAATGAGCAGTTCTTC
>few|-|TRBJ2-7|TRBV2
CASSAPYEQYF
TGTGCCAGCAGTGCTCCCTACGAGCAGTACTTC
>-|-|TRBJ1-4|TRBV7-2
CASSVQASNEKLFF
TGTGCCAGCAGCGTACAGGCATCTAATGAAAAACTGTTTTTT
>-|-|TRBJ1-6|TRBV9
CASSVADAPYSPLHF
TGTGCCAGCAGCGTAGCAGACGCACCCTATTCACCCCTCCACTTT
>-|TRBD1|TRBJ1-1|TRBV6-1
CASSEALTDRGVTEAFF
TGTGCCAGCAGTGAAGCCCTCACGGACAGGGGAGTGACTGAAGCTTTCTTT
>-|-|TRBJ2-7|TRBV4-3
CASSVDLAPYEQYF
TGCGCCAGCAGCGTCGACTTGGCCCCCTACGAGCAGTACTTC
>-|-|TRBJ1-6|TRBV6-1
CASSEVEAGYSPLHF
TGTGCCAGCAGTGAGGTTGAGGCAGGGTATTCACCCCTCCACTTT
>-|-|TRBJ1-5|TRBV19
CASSIREAGANQPQHF
TGTGCCAGTAGTATACGGGAAGCAGGGGCCAATCAGCCCCAGCATTTT
>many|-|TRBJ1-1|TRBV24-1
CATSRDIPNTEAFF
TGTGCCACCAGCAGGGACATTCCGAACACTGAAGCTTTCTTT
>-|-|TRBJ1-5|TRBV5-1
CASSADSGNQPQHF
TGCGCCAGCAGCGCGGACAGCGGGAATCAGCCCCAGCATTTT
>once|-|TRBJ2-3|TRBV19
CASSADTDTQYF
TGTGCCAGTAGTGCGGATACAGATACGCAGTATTTT
>once|-|TRBJ1-1|TRBV7-9
CASSYPGRGRRGTEAFF
TGTGCCAGCAGCTACCCCGGGAGGGGCCGCCGGGGGACTGAAGCTTTCTTT
>-|TRBD1|TRBJ1-2|TRBV30
CAWSGGTGAYGYTF
TGTGCCTGGAGTGGAGGGACAGGGGCCTATGGCTACACCTTC
>-|TRBD1|TRBJ1-3|TRBV4-1
CASSQQLTGTTGNTIYF
TGCGCCAGCAGCCAGCAATTGACAGGGACGACTGGAAACACCATATATTTT
>-|-|TRBJ1-6|TRBV6-2/TRBV6-3
CASSYHGSVSNSPLHF
TGTGCCAGCAGTTACCATGGTTCAGTGAGCAATTCACCCCTCCACTTT
>-|TRBD1|TRBJ2-3|TRBV24-1
CATSDATGTGGSQYF
TGTGCCACCAGTGATGCAACCGGGACAGGGGGCTCGCAGTATTTT
>-|-|TRBJ1-1|TRBV6-5
CASSRGHPTEAFF
TGTGCCAGCAGTCGCGGGCACCCCACTGAAGCTTTCTTT
>-|-|TRBJ2-7|TRBV13
CASSSLTSYEQYF
TGTGCCAGCAGCTCCCTGACCTCCTACGAGCAGTACTTC
>-|-|TRBJ1-6|TRBV11-1
CASSLGTDSPLHF
TGTGCCAGCAGCTTAGGGACAGATTCACCCCTCCACTTT
>once|-|TRBJ1-2|TRBV19
CASRKDTSNYGYTF
TGTGCCAGTAGAAAAGATACCTCTAACTATGGCTACACCTTC
>-|TRBD1|TRBJ1-4|TRBV7-8
CASSNNRGGEKLFF
TGTGCCAGCAGCAATAACAGGGGCGGTGAAAAACTGTTTTTT
>-|-|TRBJ2-7|TRBV5-4
CASSEDFPPYEQYF
TGTGCCAGCAGCGAGGACTTTCCGCCCTACGAGCAGTACTTC
>-|-|TRBJ2-1|TRBV15
CATSRDIVNEQFF
TGTGCCACCAGCAGAGATATAGTAAATGAGCAGTTCTTC
>-|-|TRBJ1-2|TRBV7-9
CASSLAGHWDGYTF
TGTGCCAGCAGCTTAGCTGGGCACTGGGACGGCTACACCTTC
>-|-|TRBJ2-1|TRBV18
CASSHNTERRDEQFF
TGTGCCAGCTCACATAACACGGAGCGACGCGATGAGCAGTTCTTC
>-|-|TRBJ2-7|TRBV7-2
CASSLSPASTTYEQYF
TGTGCCAGCAGCTTAAGCCCGGCTAGTACCACCTACGAGCAGTACTTC
>once|-|TRBJ2-2|TRBV19
CASSIPPGGQSRNTGELFF
TGTGCCAGTAGTATCCCTCCGGGGGGACAGTCAAGGAACACCGGGGAGCTGTTTTTT
>-|-|TRBJ2-5|TRBV20-1
CSASSPAGETQYF
TGCAGTGCTAGTTCCCCGGCCGGAGAGACCCAGTACTTC
>-|TRBD1|TRBJ1-2|TRBV6-4
CASRRPQGAWGYTF
TGTGCCAGCAGACGCCCCCAGGGGGCGTGGGGCTACACCTTC
>-|TRBD2|TRBJ2-3|TRBV11-2
CASSLVAGGVTDTQYF
TGTGCCAGCAGCTTAGTGGCGGGGGGAGTGACAGATACGCAGTATTTT
>-|TRBD2|TRBJ2-5|TRBV7-2
CASCQTSGRQETQYF
TGTGCCAGCTGCCAGACTAGCGGGAGGCAAGAGACCCAGTACTTC